The sequence of this T cell receptor (beta chain) was determined in a study of cytomegalovirus exposure and HLA in healthy donors. This clone was counted only a few times. All donors participated as healthy donors of bone marrow. With 60 Vbeta and 13 Jbeta primers, the PCR was carried out. Using immunoSEQ multiplex PCR, the repertoire was profiled, and TCRdb retains in-frame clones only, with some absent. The repertoire has 100,000 or so clones, approximately 77% of them found once; the top ten carry around 5%. This sequence originates from a woman aged 40 to 49 in good health and CMV-seronegative. The sequenced sample consisted of PBMCs.

In DNA, the CDR3 is TGTGCCGATTGCACAGGGATGAACACTGAAGCTTTCTTT. Protein: CADCTGMNTEAFF. V and J are TRBV6-1 and TRBJ1-1; D perhaps matches TRBD1 (6 bases). The V and J ends lost 11 bases and 0 bases respectively, with 13 bases between them. Per the germline V gene, CDR1 is MNHNS and CDR2 is SASEGT. This CDR3 is built from 13 residues.